The 27 T cell receptor beta chains below all came from one sample that was sequenced in a study of blood T cell repertoires in COVID-19. Sequenced by immunoSEQ multiplex PCR; TCRdb stores in-frame clones only, minus some. The sample yields about 250,000 clones, 70% to 85% seen once. The specimen was peripheral blood. The receptors here all came from a woman of 80 years or more with active or convalescent COVID-19.

This clone was detected a few times. The genes are TRBV5-1 and TRBJ1-2; D gene ambiguous. Trimming shortened V by 0 bases and J by 7 bases, and 13 bases separated the two germline ends. CDR1 is SGHRS and CDR2 is YFSETQ in the germline V gene. The CDR3 is 14 amino acids. CDR3 loop: CASSLAGGRSGYTF. The CDR3 DNA reads TGCGCCAGCAGCTTGGCCGGAGGGAGAAGTGGCTACACCTTC.

This clone was found a few times. The rearrangement uses TRBV4-1 and TRBJ1-6; D gene ambiguous. The ends were cut back, 1 base at V and 0 bases at J, with 13 bases in the middle. The CDR3 contains 18 residues. The germline V gene encodes CDR1 MGHRA and CDR2 YSYEKL. CDR3 residues: CASSQATQRSSYNSPLHF. CDR3 bases: TGCGCCAGCAGCCAAGCTACTCAAAGGAGCTCCTATAATTCACCCCTCCACTTT.

The V and J genes are TRBV6-1 and TRBJ1-3; D possibly corresponds to TRBD1 (6 bases). This CDR3 comprises 17 residues. Germline V CDR1 and CDR2: MNHNS, SASEGT. The V end was cut by 4 bases, the J end by 3 bases, with 19 bases between. The CDR3 protein is CASSVIGQGTGGNTIYF. CDR3 nucleotides: TGTGCCAGCAGTGTCATCGGGCAGGGGACGGGTGGAAACACCATATATTTT.

The chain has TRBV19 and TRBJ2-3; a weak D match, TRBD1 (5 bases). The CDR3 is 13 amino acids. CDR1 is LNHDA and CDR2 is SQIVND in the germline V gene (reference sequence). V lost 5 bases and J lost 7, with 13 bases in between. The CDR3 DNA sequence: TGTGCCAGTAGTGAGCCAGGGCCGAATACGCAGTATTTT. It yields the protein CASSEPGPNTQYF.

The gene calls are TRBV7-2 and TRBJ2-3; tentatively, D is TRBD2 (7 bases). Germline-derived CDR1 and CDR2 are SGHTA and FQGNSA. The CDR3 spans 15 residues. V lost 4 bases and J 4 bases, leaving 15 bases between the germline ends. DNA of the CDR3: TGTGCCAGCAGCTGGGGGGGGCTCTCTGCAGATACGCAGTATTTT. This gives the protein CASSWGGLSADTQYF.

This clone was seen a handful of times. The rearrangement uses TRBV4-1 and TRBJ1-5; 9 positions match TRBD1. The trim removed 4 bases at V and 7 bases at J, leaving 8 bases unmatched. This CDR3 is 15 amino acids long. The germline V gene has CDR1 MGHRA and CDR2 YSYEKL. CDR3 residues: CASSRGQGVGQPQHF. CDR3 DNA: TGCGCCAGCAGCCGGGGACAGGGAGTAGGGCAGCCCCAGCATTTT.

The CDR3 DNA is TGTGCCAGCAGCCCACAGGAGGGCCCCGTGAACTATGGCTACACCTTC. Amino acid sequence: CASSPQEGPVNYGYTF. This chain connects TRBV4-2 to TRBJ1-2; D perhaps matches TRBD1 (5 bases). V was trimmed by 4 bases and J by 2 bases, leaving 17 bases between them. CDR1 is LGHNA, CDR2 YNFKEQ, per germline. The length of the CDR3 is 16 residues.

A single count supports this clone. The chain combines TRBV19 with TRBJ1-1; D is ambiguous. Between the trimmed V and J ends, which lost 3 bases and 2 bases, there was a span of 7 bases. This CDR3 has 13 residues. CDR1 is LNHDA, CDR2 SQIVND, per germline (reference sequence). The CDR3 DNA reads as TGTGCCAGTAGTATTTTGGCAAACACTGAAGCTTTCTTT. Translation gives CASSILANTEAFF.

V is TRBV5-6 and J is TRBJ1-2; no reliable D call. In germline, CDR1 is SGHDT, CDR2 YYEEEE. This CDR3 is 13 amino acids long. The ends were cut back, 0 bases at V and 6 bases at J, with 9 bases in the middle. Here the CDR3 reads CASSLGREDGYTF. The CDR3 DNA sequence: TGTGCCAGCAGCTTGGGAAGGGAGGATGGCTACACCTTC. The full variable domain, with the rest looked up from reference TRBV5-6 and TRBJ1-2, is DAGVTQSPTHLIKTRGQQVTLRCSPKSGHDTVSWYQQALGQGPQFIFQYYEEEERQRGNFPDRFSGHQFPNYSSELNVNALLLGDSALYLCASSLGREDGYTFGSGTRLTVV.

This chain uses TRBV10-3 with TRBJ1-2, with TRBD1 as a possible D gene (5 bases). Germline CDR1 reads ENHRY; CDR2 reads SYGVKD. V was shortened by 3 bases and J by 8 bases, with 10 bases between the two germline ends. The CDR3 spans 12 residues. CDR3 DNA sequence: TGTGCCATCAGTGACCGGGGGGAAGGCTACACCTTC. Translation gives CAISDRGEGYTF.

This clone occurred once. The chain links TRBV28 to TRBJ2-1; 11 nucleotides line up with TRBD2. J gave up 4 bases and V 3 bases, and 2 bases lay outside the gene matches. The CDR3 is made up of 15 amino acids. Germline V gives CDR1 MDHEN, CDR2 SYDVKM. CDR3 amino acids: CASSLTSGKYNEQFF. CDR3 sequence (DNA): TGTGCCAGCAGTTTGACTAGCGGGAAATACAATGAGCAGTTCTTC.

The chain couples TRBV3-1 (or the pseudogene TRBV3-2) to TRBJ2-5; 8 nucleotides align to TRBD1. Germline V lookup: CDR1 LGHDT, CDR2 YNNKEL (reference sequence). The J segment lost 6 bases and the V segment lost 3 bases, leaving 9 bases of the junction unmatched. The CDR3 is 15 residues long. The CDR3 protein is CASSHRQGLQKTQYF. Here the CDR3 DNA reads TGTGCCAGCAGCCACCGACAGGGGTTGCAGAAGACCCAGTACTTC.

This clone was seen only once. V and J are TRBV6-5 and TRBJ2-7; 9 bases fit TRBD2. This CDR3 contains 13 residues. After removal of 6 bases from V and 9 bases from J, the junction contained 9 bases not matched to a gene. Per germline, CDR1 MNHEY and CDR2 SVGAGI. In nucleotides, the CDR3 is TGTGCCAGCAGGGGGACTAGCTTCTTCCGGCAGTACTTC. Its translation: CASRGTSFFRQYF.

This rearrangement joins TRBV3-1 (or the pseudogene TRBV3-2) to TRBJ1-1; D is undetermined. CDR3 length: 13 amino acids. V was shortened by 2 bases and J by 3 bases, with 7 bases between the two germline ends. Germline V gene sequence: CDR1 LGHDT, CDR2 YNNKEL (reference sequence). The CDR3 loop reads CASSQLADTEAFF. The CDR3 region has the DNA TGTGCCAGCAGCCAATTAGCGGACACTGAAGCTTTCTTT.

The chain carries TRBV19 and TRBJ1-1, with 8 bases fitting TRBD1. The CDR3 covers 13 residues. CDR1 LNHDA and CDR2 SQIVND come from the germline V gene (reference sequence). Unmatched junction bases numbered 1, after V lost 5 bases and J lost 2 bases. The CDR3, as DNA: TGTGCCAGTAGTGACAGGGGTAACACTGAAGCTTTCTTT. It yields the protein CASSDRGNTEAFF.

This clone was picked up a small number of times. This rearrangement joins TRBV6-5 to TRBJ1-2; D perhaps matches TRBD1 (5 bases). Germline CDR1 is MNHEY and CDR2 is SVGAGI. The CDR3 is 14 residues long. V was clipped by 6 bases and J by 8 bases, with 19 bases between them. The CDR3 DNA follows: TGTGCCAGCAGCGCAGCCCCGGTCCAGGGAGGCTACACCTTC. It encodes CASSAAPVQGGYTF.

The genes are TRBV2 and TRBJ1-2; 9 bases match TRBD1. The V and J ends lost 4 bases and 7 bases, in that order; junction bases with no gene match: 7. Looked up from germline, CDR1 is SNHLY and CDR2 is FYNNEI. The CDR3 spans 14 residues. CDR3 loop: CASSGTGALRGYTF. CDR3 nucleotide sequence: TGTGCCAGCAGTGGGACAGGGGCGTTGCGTGGCTACACCTTC. Looking up the rest from reference TRBV2 and TRBJ1-2 gives the full variable domain: EPEVTQTPSHQVTQMGQEVILRCVPISNHLYFYWYRQILGQKVEFLVSFYNNEISEKSEIFDDQFSVERPDGSNFTLKIRSTKLEDSAMYFCASSGTGALRGYTFGSGTRLTVV.

The rearrangement joins TRBV9 to TRBJ2-1; D is unresolved. This CDR3 is built from 15 residues. From germline, CDR1 is SGDLS and CDR2 YYNGEE. V gave up 2 bases and J gave up 0 bases, with 9 bases separating them. In DNA form, the CDR3 reads TGTGCCAGCAGCGTTCAGGTAAGCTCCTACAATGAGCAGTTCTTC. Translated: CASSVQVSSYNEQFF. The full variable domain, its missing parts supplied by reference TRBV9 and TRBJ2-1, is DSGVTQTPKHLITATGQRVTLRCSPRSGDLSVYWYQQSLDQGLQFLIQYYNGEERAKGNILERFSAQQFPDLHSELNLSSLELGDSALYFCASSVQVSSYNEQFFGPGTRLTVL.

This clone was found once. This chain links TRBV5-5 with TRBJ2-2; the D gene is possibly TRBD1 (5 bases). V shed 0 bases and J shed 5 bases, with 8 bases lying between them. Germline CDR1 is SGHKS and CDR2 is YYEKEE (reference sequence). This CDR3 contains 14 residues. CDR3 DNA sequence: TGTGCCAGCAGCTTGGTTCAGGGTACCGGGGAGCTGTTTTTT. Amino acid sequence: CASSLVQGTGELFF.

This clone was found once. This chain uses TRBV7-8 with TRBJ2-3, with TRBD2 identical over 8 bases. Trimming took 4 bases from V and 5 from J; bases not matched to a gene: 2. The CDR3 covers 13 residues. CDR1 is SGHVS, CDR2 FQNEAQ, per germline. The CDR3 DNA sequence: TGTGCCAGCAGCTCCCGGGGGGGAGATACGCAGTATTTT. It is translated as CASSSRGGDTQYF.

The CDR3 protein is CASSEAGGLIQYF. The CDR3 DNA follows: TGTGCCAGCAGTGAGGCAGGGGGCTTGATTCAGTACTTC. The chain employs TRBV2 and TRBJ2-4, with 8 positions matching TRBD1. The CDR3 sequence is 13 residues long. V gave up 3 bases and J gave up 10 bases; unmatched junction bases: 5. The germline V gene encodes CDR1 SNHLY and CDR2 FYNNEI.

This clone has just one count. V is TRBV7-9 and J is TRBJ2-1; D may be TRBD2 (6 bases). Germline V gene data show CDR1 as SEHNR and CDR2 as FQNEAQ (reference sequence). V was shortened by 5 bases and J by 7 bases, with 21 bases between the two germline ends. The CDR3 length is 16 residues. The CDR3 nucleotides are TGTGCCAGCAGCACCTCTTGGACGGGAGAGGGAAATGAGCAGTTCTTC. Translated, it gives CASSTSWTGEGNEQFF.

This chain connects TRBV6-5 to TRBJ1-6; TRBD1 might be the D (6 bases). Trimming cost V 0 bases and J 7 bases, with 13 bases left between them. Germline CDR1 and CDR2: MNHEY and SVGAGI. This CDR3 has 16 amino acids. DNA of the CDR3: TGTGCCAGCAGTTACTCGAAGGACAGAGACAATTCACCCCTCCACTTT. It codes for CASSYSKDRDNSPLHF.

The J gene is TRBJ2-7, the V gene TRBV29-1; a possible D gene is TRBD2 (5 bases). The germline V gene encodes CDR1 SQVTM and CDR2 ANQGSEA. This CDR3 contains 13 residues. Trimming took off 4 bases at V and 3 bases at J, with 13 bases between the two ends. In DNA form, the CDR3 reads TGCAGCGTTGGAGACCTCGGGAACTACGAGCAGTACTTC. It translates to CSVGDLGNYEQYF.

The chain is built from TRBV10-3 and TRBJ2-2, with D perhaps matching TRBD2 (5 bases). Germline lookup yields CDR1 ENHRY and CDR2 SYGVKD. V was shortened by 0 bases and J by 2 bases, with 7 bases between the two germline ends. The CDR3 has 15 amino acids. This CDR3 is CAISESRGNTGELFF. CDR3 DNA sequence: TGTGCCATCAGTGAGTCTCGGGGTAACACCGGGGAGCTGTTTTTT.

V and J are TRBV29-1 and TRBJ1-1; a possible D gene is TRBD1 (6 bases). This CDR3 has 13 amino acids. Germline V gene sequence: CDR1 SQVTM, CDR2 ANQGSEA. V lost 7 bases, J lost 0 bases, and 12 bases lay in between. This chain's CDR3 is CSALQGMNTEAFF. The DNA for the CDR3 is TGCAGCGCCCTACAGGGTATGAACACTGAAGCTTTCTTT. Complete variable domain (other parts from reference TRBV29-1 and TRBJ1-1): SAVISQKPSRDICQRGTSLTIQCQVDSQVTMMFWYRQQPGQSLTLIATANQGSEATYESGFVIDKFPISRPNLTFSTLTVSNMSPEDSSIYLCSALQGMNTEAFFGQGTRLTVV.

There are a few counts of this clone. The chain combines TRBV7-2 with TRBJ1-5; D unresolved. V shed 6 bases and J shed 4 bases, with 13 bases lying between them. Germline loops: CDR1 SGHTA, CDR2 FQGNSA. CDR3 length equals 14 residues. Written as DNA, the CDR3 is TGTGCCAGCAGACCCTGGGGAGGAAATCAGCCCCAGCATTTT. Translating gives CASRPWGGNQPQHF.